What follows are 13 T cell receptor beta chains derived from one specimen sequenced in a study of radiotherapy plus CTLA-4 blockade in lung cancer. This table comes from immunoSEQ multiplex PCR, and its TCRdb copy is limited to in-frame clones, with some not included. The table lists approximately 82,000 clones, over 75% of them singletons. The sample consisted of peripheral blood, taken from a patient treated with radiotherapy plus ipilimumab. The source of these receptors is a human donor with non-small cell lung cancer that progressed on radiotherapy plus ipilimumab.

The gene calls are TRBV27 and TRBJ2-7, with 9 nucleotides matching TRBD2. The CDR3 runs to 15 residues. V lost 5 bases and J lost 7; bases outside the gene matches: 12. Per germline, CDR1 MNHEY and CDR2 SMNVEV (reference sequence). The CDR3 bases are TGTGCCAGCAGTCCGAAGGCGGGAGGGCCGGGGGAGCAGTACTTC. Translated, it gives CASSPKAGGPGEQYF.

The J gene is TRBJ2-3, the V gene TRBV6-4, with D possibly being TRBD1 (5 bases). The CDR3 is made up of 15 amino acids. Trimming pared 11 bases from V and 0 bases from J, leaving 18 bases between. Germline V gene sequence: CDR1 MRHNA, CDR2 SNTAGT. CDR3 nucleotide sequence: TGTGCCGACTGTTGTTGGGGCCCTAGCACAGATACGCAGTATTTT. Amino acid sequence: CADCCWGPSTDTQYF.

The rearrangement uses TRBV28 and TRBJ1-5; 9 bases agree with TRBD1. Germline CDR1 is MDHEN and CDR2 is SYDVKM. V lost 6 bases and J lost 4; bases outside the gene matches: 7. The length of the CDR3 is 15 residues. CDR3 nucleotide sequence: TGTGCCAGCAGCAGGACAGGGGTAGGGAATCAGCCCCAGCATTTT. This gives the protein CASSRTGVGNQPQHF.

The CDR3 protein is CASSLGHLNEQFF. In DNA form, the CDR3 reads TGTGCCAGCAGCTTAGGCCATCTCAATGAGCAGTTCTTC. The chain couples TRBV7-6 to TRBJ2-1; D call uncertain. CDR3 length: 13 amino acids. V lost 1 base and J 6 bases, leaving 7 bases between the germline ends. CDR1 is SGHVS and CDR2 is FNYEAQ in the germline V gene.

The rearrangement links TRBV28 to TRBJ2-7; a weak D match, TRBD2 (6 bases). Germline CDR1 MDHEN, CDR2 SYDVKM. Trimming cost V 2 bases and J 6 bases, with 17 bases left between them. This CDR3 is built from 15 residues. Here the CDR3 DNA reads TGTGCCAGCAGTTTAAGGCGCGGGATGAACGCCGAGCAGTACTTC. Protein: CASSLRRGMNAEQYF.

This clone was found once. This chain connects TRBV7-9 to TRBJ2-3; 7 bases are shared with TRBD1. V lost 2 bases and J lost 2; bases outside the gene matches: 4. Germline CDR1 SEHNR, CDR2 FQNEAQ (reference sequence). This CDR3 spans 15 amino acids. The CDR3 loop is CASSLPTGYTDTQYF. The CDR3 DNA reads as TGTGCCAGCAGCTTACCGACAGGGTACACAGATACGCAGTATTTT.

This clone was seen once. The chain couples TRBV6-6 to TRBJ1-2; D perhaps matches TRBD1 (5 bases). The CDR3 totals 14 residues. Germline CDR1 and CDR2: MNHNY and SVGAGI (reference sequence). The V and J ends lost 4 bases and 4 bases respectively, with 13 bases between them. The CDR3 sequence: CASSSQGLTYGYTF. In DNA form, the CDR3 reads TGTGCCAGCAGTTCGCAGGGTTTGACCTATGGCTACACCTTC.

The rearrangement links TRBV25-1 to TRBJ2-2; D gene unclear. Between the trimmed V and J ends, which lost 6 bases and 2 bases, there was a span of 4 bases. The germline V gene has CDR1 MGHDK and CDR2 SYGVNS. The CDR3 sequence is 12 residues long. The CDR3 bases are TGTGCCAGCAGCACTAACACCGGGGAGCTGTTTTTT. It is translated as CASSTNTGELFF. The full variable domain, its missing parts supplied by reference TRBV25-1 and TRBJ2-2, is EADIYQTPRYLVIGTGKKITLECSQTMGHDKMYWYQQDPGMELHLIHYSYGVNSTEKGDLSSESTVSRIRTEHFPLTLESARPSHTSQYLCASSTNTGELFFGEGSRLTVL.

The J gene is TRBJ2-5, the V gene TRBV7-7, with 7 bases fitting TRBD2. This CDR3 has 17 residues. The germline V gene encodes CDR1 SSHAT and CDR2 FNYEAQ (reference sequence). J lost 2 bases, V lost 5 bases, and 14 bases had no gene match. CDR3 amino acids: CASSQQASGGFQETQYF. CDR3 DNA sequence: TGTGCCAGCAGCCAGCAGGCTAGCGGAGGGTTTCAAGAGACCCAGTACTTC.

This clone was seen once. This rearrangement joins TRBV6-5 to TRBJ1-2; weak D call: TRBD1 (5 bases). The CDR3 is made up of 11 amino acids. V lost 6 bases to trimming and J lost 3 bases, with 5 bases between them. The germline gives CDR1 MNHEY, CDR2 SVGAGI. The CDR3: CASRTDYGYTF. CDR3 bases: TGTGCCAGCAGGACAGACTATGGCTACACCTTC.

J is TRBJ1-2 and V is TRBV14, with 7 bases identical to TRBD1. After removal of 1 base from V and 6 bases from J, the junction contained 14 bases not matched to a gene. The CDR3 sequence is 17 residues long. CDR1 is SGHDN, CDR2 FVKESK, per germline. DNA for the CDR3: TGTGCCAGCAGCCAAGGAAGGGGAGGGACAGCGAGAAATGGCTACACCTTC. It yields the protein CASSQGRGGTARNGYTF.

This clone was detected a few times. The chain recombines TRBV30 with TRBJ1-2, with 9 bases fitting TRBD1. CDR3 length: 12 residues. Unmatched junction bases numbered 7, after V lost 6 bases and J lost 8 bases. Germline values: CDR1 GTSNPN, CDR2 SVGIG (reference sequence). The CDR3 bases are TGTGCCTGCAGTAGGGACAGGGTGGGCTACACCTTC. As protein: CACSRDRVGYTF.

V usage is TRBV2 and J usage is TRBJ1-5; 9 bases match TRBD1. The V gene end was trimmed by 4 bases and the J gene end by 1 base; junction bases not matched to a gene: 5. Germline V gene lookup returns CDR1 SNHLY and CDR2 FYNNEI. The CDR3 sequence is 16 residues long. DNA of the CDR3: TGTGCCAGCAGTGGGGACAGGGTGAGGAGCAATCAGCCCCAGCATTTT. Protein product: CASSGDRVRSNQPQHF.